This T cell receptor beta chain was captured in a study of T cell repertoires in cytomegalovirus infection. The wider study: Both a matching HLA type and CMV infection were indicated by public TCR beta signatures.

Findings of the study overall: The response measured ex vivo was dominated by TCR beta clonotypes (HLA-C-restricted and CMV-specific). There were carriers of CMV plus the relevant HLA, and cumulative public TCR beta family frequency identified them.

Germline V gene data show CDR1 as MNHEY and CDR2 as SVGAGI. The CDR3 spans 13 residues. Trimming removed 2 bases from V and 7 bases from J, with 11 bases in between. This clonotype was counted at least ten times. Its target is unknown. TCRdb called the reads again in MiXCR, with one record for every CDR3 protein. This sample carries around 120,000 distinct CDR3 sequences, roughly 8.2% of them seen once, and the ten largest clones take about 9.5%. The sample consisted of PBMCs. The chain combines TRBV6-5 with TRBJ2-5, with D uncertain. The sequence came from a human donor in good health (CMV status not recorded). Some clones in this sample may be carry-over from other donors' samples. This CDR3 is CASSYGQVGTQYF. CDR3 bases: TGTGCCAGCAGTTACGGGCAGGTCGGGACCCAGTACTTC.